What follows describes a single TCR beta chain. The antigen it binds to is not known. Base-call qualities are not available, and no considerably larger clone is one nucleotide away. There are 14 amino acids in the CDR3, from cysteine to phenylalanine inclusive. Left in the record is the CDR3 DNA by itself, 42 bases read in frame from the first base. CDR1 and CDR2 are drawn from the germline V gene (reference sequence): SGHNT, YYREEE. A distance of 8 bases separates the germline ends of V and J, which lose 2 bases and 0 bases respectively. This entry is derived from a study of control samples from healthy donors and cancer patients (dated by TCRdb to 2019 to 2021). Receptor amplification or capture employed the immunoSEQ multiplex PCR assay. The table was pulled from immuneACCESS by TCRdb, which kept in-frame rearrangements only. Such tables lose some clones; where checked, under half of the loss comes from unresolved V genes, and the rest has no known cause. This sample comprises around 50,000 clones, 90% to 95% of them detected only once. Less than 2.5% of the sample is held by the ten biggest clonotypes.

The chain is encoded by TRBV5-4 joined to TRBJ2-5, with the D gene not clear enough to name. The material sequenced was blood. The clonotype comes from a man between 25 and 39 years old in good health. In nucleotide form, the sequence is TGTGCCAGCAGCTTAGAGGAGTACCAAGAGACCCAGTACTTC. It encodes CASSLEEYQETQYF. This CDR3, with the reference TRBV5-4 and TRBJ2-5 proteins standing in past its ends, gives the full variable domain ETGVTQSPTHLIKTRGQQVTLRCSSQSGHNTVSWYQQALGQGPQFIFQYYREEENGRGNFPPRFSGLQFPNYSSELNVNALELDDSALYLCASSLEEYQETQYFGPGTRLLVL.